This T cell receptor (beta chain) was identified in a study of cytomegalovirus exposure and HLA in healthy donors. Study observations and caveats: The study put roughly 160 TCR beta chains on its list as cytomegalovirus-associated. It was reported that the classifier diagnosed cytomegalovirus status with high specificity and sensitivity in both the original and validation cohorts. Generally TCR sequences proved uncommon, though certain public TCRs appeared in numerous donors.

A note on this clone: Antigen unknown.

The protocol was immunoSEQ multiplex PCR, while the TCRdb copy is restricted to in-frame clones and leaves out a portion. The sample lists hundreds of thousands of clones, approximately 90% seen once, with 0.65% to 0.95% in the top ten. The sequence was collected from a woman aged 18-29 years in good health and CMV-seronegative. Sequenced: PBMCs.

The CDR3 DNA reads TGCGCCAGCAGCCAAGATTGGGGAGGCGGGACCGACTACGAGCAGTACTTC. Translating it yields CASSQDWGGGTDYEQYF. The rearrangement joins TRBV4-1 to TRBJ2-7; D is perhaps TRBD2 (6 bases). V was trimmed by 0 bases and J by 3 bases, leaving 18 bases between them. Germline-derived CDR1 and CDR2 are MGHRA and YSYEKL. The CDR3 length is 17 residues.